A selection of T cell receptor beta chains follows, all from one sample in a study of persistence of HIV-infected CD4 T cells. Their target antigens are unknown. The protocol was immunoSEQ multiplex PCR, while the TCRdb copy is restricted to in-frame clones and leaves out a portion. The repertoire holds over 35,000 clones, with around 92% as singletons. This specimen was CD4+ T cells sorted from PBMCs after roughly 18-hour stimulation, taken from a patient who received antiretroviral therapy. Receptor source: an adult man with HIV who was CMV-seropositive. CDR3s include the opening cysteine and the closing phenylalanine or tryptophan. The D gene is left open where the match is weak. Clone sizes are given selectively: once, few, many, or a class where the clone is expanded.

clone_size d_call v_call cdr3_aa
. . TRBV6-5 CASSYSGGHEQYF
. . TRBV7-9 CASSFDDTQYF
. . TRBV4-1 CASSQDVLNTQYF
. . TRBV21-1 CASSKVPDRDYGYTF
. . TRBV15 CATSRDRTDTQYF
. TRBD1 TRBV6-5 CASTPGQPSTDTQYF
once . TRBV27 CASSLRAGVNQPQHF
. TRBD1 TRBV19 CASSISGQGSSGANVLTF
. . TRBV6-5 CASSTGHLSYEQYF
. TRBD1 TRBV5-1 CASSETGGPYEQYF
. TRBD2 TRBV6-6 CASSYRRGGQGDTQYF
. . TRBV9 CASSVGPASNEQFF
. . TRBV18 CASSPDSYEQYF
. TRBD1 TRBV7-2 CASSRSGTGTKEQYF
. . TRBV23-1 CAEGRENQPQHF
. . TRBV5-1 CASSLTADNTEAFF
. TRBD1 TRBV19 CASSSKGAQSNTGELFF
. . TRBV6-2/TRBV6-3 CASSYYRGDYGYTF
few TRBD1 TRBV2 CASITDAGQGNSPLHF
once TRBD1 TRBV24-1 CATSDSRGLGGYTF
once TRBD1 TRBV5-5 CASSLLGQGANNEQFF
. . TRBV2 CASSVGGTGELFF
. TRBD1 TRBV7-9 CASSLGQGGYGYTF
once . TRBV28 CASQGRPRMGGYTF
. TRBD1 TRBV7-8 CASSQGAWYGYTF
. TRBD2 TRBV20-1 CSASRSGRGGEQYF
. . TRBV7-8 CASSIGVNYGYTF
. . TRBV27 CASSLRGRGVTEAFF
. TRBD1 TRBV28 CASTPPARTGEAFF
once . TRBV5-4 CASRGSEEQFF
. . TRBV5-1 CASSLEENTEAFF
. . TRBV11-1 CASSPKVGPNTGELFF
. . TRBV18 CASSPTGGEQPQHF
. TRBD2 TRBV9 CASSVEAGGYTDTQYF
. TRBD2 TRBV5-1 CASSWNGLADEQYF
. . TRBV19 CASSIGGIRNTEAFF
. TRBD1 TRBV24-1 CATSDPTDRGGYTF
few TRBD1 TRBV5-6 CASSLRTGWIGYTF
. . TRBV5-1 CASSLGQLLGTNTIYF
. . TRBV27 CASSFLTGAPPGYEQYF
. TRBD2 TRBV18 CASSQLGLAGGSSYNEQFF
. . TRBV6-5 CASFRTGMNTEAFF